Shown below are 2 T cell receptor beta chains from a single sample sequenced in a study of identical twins. TCRdb independently ran MiXCR on the 5' RACE reads; one entry per CDR3 protein. The data hold fewer than 550,000 distinct CDR3 sequences, with around 15% observed a single time. These records were also assigned to another study, of yellow fever vaccine responses in identical twins.

The sequenced sample was CD4+ T cells sorted from blood. Every receptor here comes from a young woman in good health.

The genes are TRBV14 and TRBJ1-1; the D is unclear. This CDR3 spans 15 amino acids. Germline CDR1 SGHDN, CDR2 FVKESK. V gave up 0 bases and J gave up 4 bases, with 12 bases separating them. DNA for the CDR3: TGTGCCAGCAGCCAAGATTGGGGTCGCGGCACTGAAGCTTTCTTT. Translation: CASSQDWGRGTEAFF.

This clonotype was detected a few times. The J gene is TRBJ2-1, the V gene TRBV7-3; TRBD2 might be the D (5 bases). The length of the CDR3 is 16 residues. Germline lookup yields CDR1 SGHTA and CDR2 FQGTGA. The V end lost 3 bases, the J end lost 0 bases, and 12 bases lay between the germline ends. CDR3 nucleotide sequence: TGTGCCAGCAGCTTGGAAGCGGCCAGCTCCTACAATGAGCAGTTCTTC. Its protein is CASSLEAASSYNEQFF.